Listed below are T cell receptor beta chains from one sample, sequenced in a study of shared clonotypes between healthy human individuals. The repertoire was sequenced with immunoSEQ multiplex PCR; TCRdb's copy has only in-frame clones and lacks some. The sample has more than 2,000,000 clones; approximately 90% are singletons. The sample consisted of naive CD4+ T cells sorted from blood. These receptors all come from a man aged 18 to 29 in good health. The CDR3 runs from the conserved cysteine through the conserved F or W. Clone size is not always given. Where it is, it says once, few, many or a class for expanded clones.

v_call	clone_size	j_call	cdr3_aa
TRBV30	NA	TRBJ2-5	CACGRAQETQYF
TRBV7-2	NA	TRBJ1-4	CASSSPGGPVKKLFF
TRBV30	few	TRBJ1-6	CAWSGTGGNSPLHF
TRBV10-2	once	TRBJ2-1	CASSESGLAELYNEQFF
TRBV10-3	NA	TRBJ2-2	CAISESTSGGRTGELFF
TRBV15	NA	TRBJ2-3	CATSMSGGDTDTQYF
TRBV6-5	NA	TRBJ2-3	CASTISGSRTDTQYF
TRBV18	once	TRBJ1-1	CASSPSSGGNTEAFF
TRBV19	NA	TRBJ2-5	CASSIVGQETQYF
TRBV4-1	NA	TRBJ1-5	CASSQDAGTGHFSNQPQHF
TRBV2	NA	TRBJ2-3	CASIGNRGTDTQYF
TRBV9	NA	TRBJ2-7	CASSGQGLGDEQYF
TRBV7-3	NA	TRBJ2-6	CASSPGGASGANVLTF
TRBV30	NA	TRBJ2-2	CAWSHRDPGELFF
TRBV18	NA	TRBJ1-1	CASSQTGGPSIEAFF
TRBV5-1	NA	TRBJ2-7	CASSYYDRAEQYF
TRBV7-8	NA	TRBJ2-2	CASTRLAGGYTGELFF
TRBV5-1	once	TRBJ2-3	CASSLEGLAATDTQYF
TRBV27	once	TRBJ2-3	CASSLSRGQGTDTQYF
TRBV6-6	NA	TRBJ2-5	CASSPAGRETQYF
TRBV30	NA	TRBJ2-7	CAWSVRTGVGGEQYF
TRBV12-1	NA	TRBJ1-1	CASSVWGCNTEAFF
TRBV27	NA	TRBJ2-5	CASAWLAGGRLDTTMQETQYF
TRBV5-1	NA	TRBJ2-3	CASSLTTASTDTQYF
TRBV7-9	NA	TRBJ2-1	CASSYYFRDIRSNEQFF
TRBV5-8	NA	TRBJ2-1	CASSLGTSGKIDEQFF
TRBV5-1	NA	TRBJ2-3	CASSSVGSRTDTQYF
TRBV5-4	once	TRBJ1-2	CASSLPGEAGYTF
TRBV5-1	NA	TRBJ2-3	CARDVLIGITDTQYF
TRBV5-1	NA	TRBJ2-1	CASSAGGTSGDNEQFF
TRBV4-1	NA	TRBJ1-4	CASSQDRVYGEKLFF